This is a list of T cell receptor beta chains from one sample in a study of T-cell reconstitution after alpha-beta-depleted transplantation in children. TCRdb fed the PCR reads into MiXCR, producing one record per CDR3 protein. In the table there are about 690,000 distinct CDR3 sequences, 15% to 20% of which are singletons. The specimen comprised PBMCs from the stem cell graft donor, sampled from the stem cell graft. These receptors originate from a human donor who donated a stem cell graft to a child with acute myeloid leukemia. CDR3s include the opening cysteine and the closing phenylalanine or tryptophan. Fields, in order: CDR3 DNA, CDR3 protein, J gene, V gene, D gene, clone size. D genes are given only for firm matches. Size values are once, few and many counts, or a class for expanded clones, and some rows have none.

CDR3 DNA: TGCGCCAGCAGCTTGAGTTGGGGGGATGAGCAGTTCTTC; CDR3 protein: CASSLSWGDEQFF; J gene: TRBJ2-1; V gene: TRBV5-1; D gene: -; clone size: many
CDR3 DNA: TGTGCCAGCAGCTTAGAAGGAGATGGACAAGAGACCCAGTACTTC; CDR3 protein: CASSLEGDGQETQYF; J gene: TRBJ2-5; V gene: TRBV13; D gene: -; clone size: few
CDR3 DNA: TGCGCCAGCAGCTTGGGACCAAGAAGTAGCGATGAGCAGTTCTTC; CDR3 protein: CASSLGPRSSDEQFF; J gene: TRBJ2-1; V gene: TRBV5-1; D gene: -; clone size: many
CDR3 DNA: TGTGCCAGCAGCTCAGGGACGGATTATAGCAATCAGCCCCAGCATTTT; CDR3 protein: CASSSGTDYSNQPQHF; J gene: TRBJ1-5; V gene: TRBV7-2; D gene: -; clone size: many
CDR3 DNA: TGCGCCAGCAGCCCTCGACAGGGGATCATGAACACTGAAGCTTTCTTT; CDR3 protein: CASSPRQGIMNTEAFF; J gene: TRBJ1-1; V gene: TRBV5-1; D gene: TRBD1; clone size: few
CDR3 DNA: TGTGCCAGCAGTTCCCCCTCCACAGGGATCAACATTCAGTACTTC; CDR3 protein: CASSSPSTGINIQYF; J gene: TRBJ2-4; V gene: TRBV12-3/TRBV12-4; D gene: -; clone size: few
CDR3 DNA: TGTGCCAGCAGCTTAAGTCTGCCCGGGACTAGCGGGTACAATGAGCAGTTCTTC; CDR3 protein: CASSLSLPGTSGYNEQFF; J gene: TRBJ2-1; V gene: TRBV11-2; D gene: TRBD2; clone size: -
CDR3 DNA: TGCGCCAGCAGCCAGGGGGGGACAGGGGGCATGGCCAACGTCCTGACTTTC; CDR3 protein: CASSQGGTGGMANVLTF; J gene: TRBJ2-6; V gene: TRBV4-1; D gene: TRBD1; clone size: -
CDR3 DNA: TGTGCCAGCAGTTTAGCAGGGGACGAAGCTTTCTTT; CDR3 protein: CASSLAGDEAFF; J gene: TRBJ1-1; V gene: TRBV12-3/TRBV12-4; D gene: -; clone size: many
CDR3 DNA: TGCGCCAGCAGCTATGGACAGGTCTCTGGAAACACCATATATTTT; CDR3 protein: CASSYGQVSGNTIYF; J gene: TRBJ1-3; V gene: TRBV5-1; D gene: TRBD1; clone size: many